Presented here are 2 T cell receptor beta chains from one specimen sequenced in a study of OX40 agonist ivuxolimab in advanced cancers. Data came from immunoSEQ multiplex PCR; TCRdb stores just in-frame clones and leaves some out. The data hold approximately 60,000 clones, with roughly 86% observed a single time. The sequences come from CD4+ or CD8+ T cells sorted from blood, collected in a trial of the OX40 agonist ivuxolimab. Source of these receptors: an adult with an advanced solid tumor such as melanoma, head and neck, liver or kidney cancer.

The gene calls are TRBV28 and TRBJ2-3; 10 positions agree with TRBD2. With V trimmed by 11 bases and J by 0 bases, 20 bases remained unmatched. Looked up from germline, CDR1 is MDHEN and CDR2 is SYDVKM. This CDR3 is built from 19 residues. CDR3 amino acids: CAASLRDLTSGASTDTQYF. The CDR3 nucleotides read TGTGCCGCGAGCCTCCGTGACCTTACTAGCGGGGCTAGCACAGATACGCAGTATTTT.

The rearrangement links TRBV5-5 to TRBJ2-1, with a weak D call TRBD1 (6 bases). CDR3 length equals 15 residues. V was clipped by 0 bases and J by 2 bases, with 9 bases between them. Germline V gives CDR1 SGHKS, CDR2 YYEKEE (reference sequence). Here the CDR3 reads CASSLDRAAYNEQFF. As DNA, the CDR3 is TGTGCCAGCAGCTTGGACAGGGCGGCCTACAATGAGCAGTTCTTC.